What follows are 4 T cell receptor beta chains derived from one specimen sequenced in a study of cytomegalovirus exposure and HLA in healthy donors (dated by TCRdb to 2017 to 2019). To prepare the library, the immunoSEQ multiplex PCR assay was applied. A mixture of 60 forward primers for TCR Vbeta segments and 13 reverse primers for TCR Jbeta segments was used in the multiplex PCR. In its TCRdb copy, this immuneACCESS table keeps in-frame sequences only and misses some clones. Where compared with another copy, unresolved V genes explain less than half of these, and the others have no known cause. For this sample there are 40,000 or so clones; 90% to 95% appear just once. The ten largest clones capture approximately 2.6% of the sample. Source material: PBMCs. The receptors stem from a woman between 18 and 30 years old in good health and CMV-seronegative.

With respect to this clone: Other nucleotide sequences in the sample specify the same CDR3. The rearrangement links TRBV6-4 to TRBJ2-2, with 11 bases that match TRBD2. J lost 1 base, V lost 2 bases, and 9 bases had no gene match. Germline V gene lookup returns CDR1 MRHNA and CDR2 SNTAGT. This CDR3 region has 19 residues. The CDR3 reads CASSDEILAGAENTGELFF. CDR3 nucleotide sequence: TGTGCCAGCAGTGACGAAATACTAGCGGGAGCGGAGAACACCGGGGAGCTGTTTTTT.

The chain is built from TRBV29-1 and TRBJ2-7, with a tentative D call TRBD2 (6 bases). V shed 6 bases and J shed 0 bases, with 9 bases lying between them. The CDR3 is 12 amino acids. CDR1 and CDR2 from the germline V gene are SQVTM and ANQGSEA. The CDR3 here is CSVAGGSYEQYF. CDR3 coding DNA: TGCAGCGTCGCCGGGGGCTCCTACGAGCAGTACTTC.

This clone came up once. The chain recombines TRBV15 with TRBJ2-2; D gene uncertain. This CDR3 is 11 amino acids long. Germline V gives CDR1 LNHNV, CDR2 YYDKDF (reference sequence). The ends were cut back, 9 bases at V and 7 bases at J, with 9 bases in the middle. CDR3 in amino acids: CATSEVGELFF. The CDR3 DNA is TGTGCCACATCTGAGGTCGGGGAGCTGTTTTTT. Full variable domain (missing parts from reference TRBV15 and TRBJ2-2): DAMVIQNPRYQVTQFGKPVTLSCSQTLNHNVMYWYQQKSSQAPKLLFHYYDKDFNNEADTPDNFQSRRPNTSFCFLDIRSPGLGDTAMYLCATSEVGELFFGEGSRLTVL.

Concerning this clone: An end of the junction differs from the germline gene, which may be a read error. This sequence joins TRBV7-9 and TRBJ1-5, with 7 nucleotides matching TRBD1. Germline V gives CDR1 SEHNR, CDR2 FQNEAQ (reference sequence). This CDR3 has 17 amino acids. CDR3 nucleotides: TGTTCCAGCAGCTTATGGGCAGGGGGTGGTAGCAATCAGCCCCAGCATTTT. Protein: CSSSLWAGGGSNQPQHF.